These 26 T cell receptor beta chains share one sample of origin, sequenced in a study of cytomegalovirus exposure and HLA in healthy donors. The PCR contained 60 Vbeta and 13 Jbeta primers. The repertoire was sequenced with immunoSEQ multiplex PCR; TCRdb's copy has only in-frame clones and lacks some. Altogether more than 130,000 clones are present, 70% to 80% being singletons, with the ten largest covering approximately 5%. The sequencing input was PBMCs. Receptors originate from a woman aged 45-59 years in good health and CMV-seronegative.

The V gene is TRBV19, the J gene TRBJ2-1; 9 bases fit TRBD2. The junction had 17 bases not matched to a gene; V was cut back by 4 bases and J by 7 bases. CDR3 length: 18 amino acids. The V gene's germline CDR1 is LNHDA and CDR2 SQIVND (reference sequence). CDR3 protein: CASSTPLFERGAGNEQFF. The DNA for the CDR3 is TGTGCCAGTAGTACCCCCCTCTTTGAGCGGGGGGCCGGGAATGAGCAGTTCTTC.

The chain joins TRBV7-2 to TRBJ2-2; the D is unclear. Deletions cut 4 bases from V and 6 bases from J, with 9 bases between. The CDR3 covers 13 residues. CDR1 and CDR2 from the germline V gene are SGHTA and FQGNSA. The DNA for the CDR3 is TGTGCCAGCAGCTCGATGAGGCCCGGGGAGCTGTTTTTT. The encoded protein is CASSSMRPGELFF.

A few counts support this clone. CDR3 nucleotide sequence: TGTGCCAGCAGTTACCAGAACTCTGGGGCCAACGTCCTGACTTTC. Translation gives CASSYQNSGANVLTF. This chain uses TRBV6-5 with TRBJ2-6; D gene unclear. The CDR3 extends over 15 amino acids. Trimming pared 2 bases from V and 0 bases from J, leaving 5 bases between. Per the germline V gene, CDR1 is MNHEY and CDR2 is SVGAGI.

The rearrangement joins TRBV19 to TRBJ1-1, with TRBD1 matching 10 bases. The germline V gene encodes CDR1 LNHDA and CDR2 SQIVND (reference sequence). After removal of 0 bases from V and 6 bases from J, the junction contained 4 bases not matched to a gene. The CDR3 sequence is 15 residues long. The CDR3 is CASSIENGQGAEAFF. The CDR3 DNA follows: TGTGCCAGTAGTATAGAGAACGGACAGGGGGCTGAAGCTTTCTTT.

The chain joins TRBV11-1 to TRBJ2-7; 13 bases are shared with TRBD2. Germline lookup yields CDR1 SGHAT and CDR2 FQDESV (reference sequence). CDR3 length: 19 amino acids. V lost 5 bases and J lost 2; bases outside the gene matches: 15. The CDR3, as DNA: TGTGCCAGCAGCGCCAGGCCGGGACTAGCGGGGTATAAGCCCTACGAGCAGTACTTC. This gives the protein CASSARPGLAGYKPYEQYF.

The chain is built from TRBV9 and TRBJ1-2, with 9 bases fitting TRBD1. The germline V gene has CDR1 SGDLS and CDR2 YYNGEE. With V trimmed by 4 bases and J by 8 bases, 18 bases remained unmatched. CDR3 length equals 17 residues. The CDR3: CASSPDRGAVIGSGYTF. In DNA form, the CDR3 reads TGTGCCAGCAGCCCGGACAGGGGTGCGGTAATTGGCTCGGGCTACACCTTC.

Comments on this clone: One end of the junction is discordant with germline, which a read error may explain. The J gene is TRBJ2-2, the V gene TRBV7-7; TRBD1 is a possible D gene (5 bases). The germline gives CDR1 SSHAT, CDR2 FNYEAQ (reference sequence). This CDR3 has 14 amino acids. Written as DNA, the CDR3 is TGTGCTAGCAGCGTATATAGGGGAACCGGGGAGCTGTTTTTT. Encoded protein: CASSVYRGTGELFF.

This chain connects TRBV9 to TRBJ2-7, with 7 bases lining up with TRBD1. CDR3 length: 15 residues. J lost 5 bases, V lost 2 bases, and 10 bases had no gene match. Germline assignment: CDR1 SGDLS and CDR2 YYNGEE. The CDR3 spells CASSVASGTAHEQYF. As DNA, the CDR3 is TGTGCCAGCAGCGTTGCCTCCGGGACAGCCCACGAGCAGTACTTC. The full variable domain, completed using reference TRBV9 and TRBJ2-7, is DSGVTQTPKHLITATGQRVTLRCSPRSGDLSVYWYQQSLDQGLQFLIQYYNGEERAKGNILERFSAQQFPDLHSELNLSSLELGDSALYFCASSVASGTAHEQYFGPGTRLTVT.

The table lists this clone with a few counts. The DNA of the CDR3 is TGTGCCAGTAGTACCCAAGGTGGGGGGTTCAACGAGCAGTACTTC. It is translated as CASSTQGGGFNEQYF. The genes are TRBV19 and TRBJ2-7, with D perhaps TRBD2 (6 bases). Trimming pared 4 bases from V and 5 bases from J, leaving 18 bases between. The V gene's germline CDR1 is LNHDA and CDR2 SQIVND (reference sequence). The CDR3 spans 15 residues.

CDR3: CASSPPGGIGLDGYTF. DNA of the CDR3: TGTGCCAGCAGCCCCCCGGGCGGGATCGGTTTGGATGGCTACACCTTC. The chain carries TRBV5-4 and TRBJ1-2; D is ambiguous. The V end was cut by 4 bases, the J end by 6 bases, with 22 bases between. The germline V gene encodes CDR1 SGHNT and CDR2 YYREEE (reference sequence). This CDR3 spans 16 amino acids.

This clone came up once. The genes are TRBV2 and TRBJ1-2; the D is unclear. Germline CDR1 is SNHLY and CDR2 is FYNNEI. Trimming shortened V by 1 base and J by 3 bases, and 9 bases separated the two germline ends. The CDR3 is made up of 14 amino acids. CDR3 loop: CASSEGSSDYGYTF. CDR3 bases: TGTGCCAGCAGTGAAGGGTCGTCGGACTATGGCTACACCTTC. Together with reference TRBV2 and TRBJ1-2, the CDR3 gives the full variable domain: EPEVTQTPSHQVTQMGQEVILRCVPISNHLYFYWYRQILGQKVEFLVSFYNNEISEKSEIFDDQFSVERPDGSNFTLKIRSTKLEDSAMYFCASSEGSSDYGYTFGSGTRLTVV.

The chain links TRBV29-1 to TRBJ2-5; perhaps TRBD2 as D (5 bases). The DNA end lines up better with TRBJ2-7; the J call may be wrong. The CDR3 has 14 residues. From germline, CDR1 is SQVTM and CDR2 ANQGSEA. In DNA, the CDR3 is TGCAGCGTTGAAATCCCGGGATTCCACTACGAGCAGTACTTC. It specifies CSVEIPGFHYEQYF.

The chain has TRBV7-9 and TRBJ2-3, with D possibly TRBD2 on 6 matching bases. Germline V gene data show CDR1 as SEHNR and CDR2 as FQNEAQ (reference sequence). Trimming removed 5 bases from V and 0 bases from J, with 18 bases in between. This CDR3 is built from 17 residues. The CDR3 DNA is TGTGCCAGCAGCAGTAAAGGTCGGACTATAAGCACAGATACGCAGTATTTT. This codes for CASSSKGRTISTDTQYF.

This rearrangement joins TRBV7-8 to TRBJ2-3; 11 bases line up with TRBD2. This CDR3 has 16 amino acids. V shed 3 bases and J 0 bases; nucleotides not matched to a gene: 2. Per the germline V gene, CDR1 is SGHVS and CDR2 is FQNEAQ. CDR3 protein: CASSFSGGASTDTQYF. CDR3 coding DNA: TGTGCCAGCAGCTTTAGCGGGGGGGCAAGCACAGATACGCAGTATTTT. Complete variable domain (other parts from reference TRBV7-8 and TRBJ2-3): GAGVSQSPRYKVAKRGQDVALRCDPISGHVSLFWYQQALGQGPEFLTYFQNEAQLDKSGLPSDRFFAERPEGSVSTLKIQRTQQEDSAVYLCASSFSGGASTDTQYFGPGTRLTVL.

V gene TRBV7-9 combines with J gene TRBJ2-7; 7 bases are shared with TRBD1. CDR1 is SEHNR, CDR2 FQNEAQ, per germline (reference sequence). Trimming removed 5 bases from V and 0 bases from J; junction bases left unmatched: 4. The length of the CDR3 is 14 residues. The CDR3 coding sequence is TGTGCCAGCAGCCAACGGGACAGCTCCTACGAGCAGTACTTC. Protein product: CASSQRDSSYEQYF.

The chain uses TRBV7-9 and TRBJ2-5, with D possibly being TRBD1 (5 bases). Germline values: CDR1 SEHNR, CDR2 FQNEAQ (reference sequence). The CDR3 loop spans 14 amino acids. The germline V and J ends were trimmed by 3 bases and 7 bases, with 15 bases remaining between them. Written as DNA, the CDR3 is TGTGCCAGCAGCTTGGTGGACAAACTACCGACCCAGTACTTC. Its translation is CASSLVDKLPTQYF.

The rearrangement joins TRBV4-1 to TRBJ1-1, with 7 bases identical to TRBD1. Germline V gene data show CDR1 as MGHRA and CDR2 as YSYEKL. The junction had 9 bases not matched to a gene; V was cut back by 1 base and J by 1 base. The CDR3 spans 17 residues. The CDR3, as DNA: TGCGCCAGCAGCCAAGCAACCACAGACAGGGCGAACACTGAAGCTTTCTTT. Its translation is CASSQATTDRANTEAFF.

The J gene is TRBJ2-5, the V gene TRBV5-5, with D unresolved. V was shortened by 0 bases and J by 2 bases, with 5 bases between the two germline ends. This CDR3 has 13 residues. Germline CDR1 SGHKS, CDR2 YYEKEE (reference sequence). In DNA, the CDR3 is TGTGCCAGCAGCTTGGGGCAGCAAGAGACCCAGTACTTC. It translates to CASSLGQQETQYF.

The chain has TRBV18 and TRBJ1-1; 8 bases match TRBD1. The CDR3 length is 14 residues. Trimming removed 5 bases from V and 10 bases from J; junction bases left unmatched: 12. Germline lookup yields CDR1 KGHSH and CDR2 LQKENI. Here the CDR3 reads CASSSQQGEMGAFF. CDR3 bases: TGTGCCAGCTCATCGCAACAGGGGGAGATGGGAGCTTTCTTT.

This clone was seen more than once but under ten times. V is TRBV7-3 and J is TRBJ1-2; D is perhaps TRBD1 (6 bases). CDR1 and CDR2 (germline): SGHTA, FQGTGA. This CDR3 has 14 residues. V shed 5 bases and J shed 2 bases, with 12 bases lying between them. In DNA form, the CDR3 reads TGTGCCAGCAGCGAGGGGGTACAGAACTATGGCTACACCTTC. Its protein is CASSEGVQNYGYTF.

The J gene is TRBJ1-6, the V gene TRBV6-6; no firm D call. V was cut by 6 bases and J by 2 bases, with 11 bases left in between. Germline CDR1 and CDR2: MNHNY and SVGAGI (reference sequence). This CDR3 comprises 15 residues. The DNA of the CDR3 is TGTGCCAGCAGCCGATCTAGCGCCTATAATTCACCCCTCCACTTT. Protein: CASSRSSAYNSPLHF.

V gene TRBV13 combines with J gene TRBJ2-1; TRBD2 matches at 9 bases. V was clipped by 5 bases and J by 8 bases; unmatched bases: 10. The germline V gene encodes CDR1 PRHDT and CDR2 FYEKMQ (reference sequence). The CDR3 length is 15 residues. As DNA, the CDR3 is TGTGCCAGCAGCCCCAGGGGTAGCGGGGGTGATGAGCAGTTCTTC. Translating gives CASSPRGSGGDEQFF.

A few counts support this clone. The chain links TRBV7-9 to TRBJ2-4; 9 bases fit TRBD1. V gave up 6 bases and J gave up 6 bases; unmatched junction bases: 3. CDR3 length: 13 residues. Germline loops: CDR1 SEHNR, CDR2 FQNEAQ (reference sequence). For the CDR3, the DNA is TGTGCCAGCAGACAGGACAGGGGAAACATTCAGTACTTC. Translated, it gives CASRQDRGNIQYF. The variable domain in full, completed from reference TRBV7-9 and TRBJ2-4, reads DTGVSQNPRHKITKRGQNVTFRCDPISEHNRLYWYRQTLGQGPEFLTYFQNEAQLEKSRLLSDRFSAERPKGSFSTLEIQRTEQGDSAMYLCASRQDRGNIQYFGAGTRLSVL.

The J gene is TRBJ1-1, the V gene TRBV7-9; D unclear. Germline CDR1 and CDR2: SEHNR and FQNEAQ (reference sequence). Between the trimmed V and J ends, which lost 1 base and 10 bases, there was a span of 13 bases. CDR3 length equals 13 residues. For the CDR3, the DNA is TGTGCCAGCAGCTTAGACGGGAACAGTGGAGCTTTCTTT. It codes for CASSLDGNSGAFF.

The chain has TRBV18 and TRBJ2-3, with 15 bases identical to TRBD2. The CDR3 runs to 18 residues. Germline V lookup: CDR1 KGHSH, CDR2 LQKENI. The trim removed 0 bases at V and 1 base at J, leaving 2 bases unmatched. The CDR3 is CASSPPGLAGGGTDTQYF. In DNA form, the CDR3 reads TGTGCCAGCTCACCACCGGGACTAGCGGGGGGCGGCACAGATACGCAGTATTTT.

This sequence joins TRBV2 and TRBJ1-3; D uncertain. CDR1 and CDR2 (germline): SNHLY, FYNNEI. The CDR3 sequence is 15 residues long. Trimming cost V 4 bases and J 0 bases, with 10 bases left between them. CDR3 protein: CASSVMRISGNTIYF. The CDR3 nucleotides read TGTGCCAGCAGTGTTATGCGAATCTCTGGAAACACCATATATTTT.